This T cell receptor beta chain is from a study of blood T cell repertoires in COVID-19. The study recruited people aged about 18 to 95 years across around 23 US areas. The CDR3 runs 12 residues. The V end was cut by 4 bases, the J end by 0 bases, with 5 bases between. Germline CDR1 is SGHRS and CDR2 is YFSETQ. Data came from immunoSEQ multiplex PCR; TCRdb stores just in-frame clones and leaves some out. The sample lists some 270,000 clones, 65% to 90% seen once, with approximately 9.6% in the top ten. This TCR was recovered from a woman aged 45-59 years with acute COVID-19. Sequencing input: PBMCs or T cells enriched from blood (not recorded which). The chain recombines TRBV5-1 with TRBJ2-7; D is unresolved. The CDR3 loop is CASSMSSYEQYF. DNA for the CDR3: TGCGCCAGCAGCATGAGCTCCTACGAGCAGTACTTC. Together with reference TRBV5-1 and TRBJ2-7, the CDR3 gives the full variable domain: KAGVTQTPRYLIKTRGQQVTLSCSPISGHRSVSWYQQTPGQGLQFLFEYFSETQRNKGNFPGRFSGRQFSNSRSEMNVSTLELGDSALYLCASSMSSYEQYFGPGTRLTVT.